The rows below give T cell receptor beta chains drawn from one sample of a study of blood T cell repertoires in COVID-19. Some clones are missing from TCRdb's copy, which holds only in-frame ones; the method was immunoSEQ multiplex PCR. The sample carries roughly 280,000 clones, approximately 91% recorded once. The sample taken for sequencing was peripheral blood. The origin of the receptors is a man aged 50-60 years with acute or convalescent COVID-19. Both conserved end residues are part of each CDR3. The D gene is left open where the match is weak. Expanded clones are given a class, and other clones once, few, many or no size at all.

V	D	J	size	CDR3	DNA
TRBV6-5	NA	TRBJ2-3	NA	CASSYFYGDTQYF	TGTGCCAGCAGTTACTTTTACGGGGATACGCAGTATTTT
TRBV4-1	NA	TRBJ1-2	NA	CASSQEITVYGYTF	TGCGCCAGCAGCCAAGAGATCACAGTCTATGGCTACACCTTC
TRBV4-1	NA	TRBJ1-1	NA	CASSQSSQANTEAFF	TGCGCCAGCAGCCAAAGCTCTCAGGCCAACACTGAAGCTTTCTTT
TRBV9	NA	TRBJ1-6	NA	CASSVVGGALHF	TGTGCCAGCAGCGTAGTTGGGGGGGCCCTCCACTTT
TRBV5-1	TRBD2	TRBJ2-5	NA	CASSYGLAGVYQETQYF	TGCGCCAGCAGCTACGGACTAGCGGGAGTGTACCAAGAGACCCAGTACTTC
TRBV3-1/TRBV3-2	NA	TRBJ1-3	NA	CASSFQGSGNTIYF	TGTGCCAGCAGCTTCCAGGGCAGCGGAAACACCATATATTTT
TRBV12-5	NA	TRBJ2-2	NA	CASGRRTGTGELFF	TGTGCTAGTGGCCGGCGTACGGGGACCGGGGAGCTGTTTTTT
TRBV2	TRBD1	TRBJ1-4	NA	CASGRDRGATNEKLFF	TGTGCCAGCGGCCGGGACAGGGGAGCAACTAATGAAAAACTGTTTTTT
TRBV11-3	NA	TRBJ1-1	NA	CASSLGTSDTEAFF	TGTGCCAGCAGCTTAGGGACAAGTGACACTGAAGCTTTCTTT
TRBV18	NA	TRBJ1-5	once	CASSPPIGGNQPQHF	TGTGCCAGCTCACCACCTATCGGGGGCAATCAGCCCCAGCATTTT
TRBV4-2	TRBD2	TRBJ2-5	NA	CASSQGLAGGGETQYF	TGTGCCAGCAGCCAGGGACTAGCGGGGGGGGGTGAGACCCAGTACTTC
TRBV6-4	TRBD2	TRBJ2-7	NA	CASGRSRGGHNEQYF	TGTGCCAGCGGGCGCTCCCGGGGGGGCCACAACGAGCAGTACTTC
TRBV5-6	NA	TRBJ1-1	NA	CASSLVGRDMNTEAFF	TGTGCCAGCAGCTTGGTCGGCAGGGACATGAACACTGAAGCTTTCTTT
TRBV10-2	TRBD1	TRBJ1-1	NA	CASSSPQGASEAFF	TGCGCCAGCAGCTCCCCACAGGGGGCTTCTGAAGCTTTCTTT
TRBV24-1	TRBD1	TRBJ2-5	NA	CATSDHRGETQYF	TGTGCCACCAGTGATCACAGGGGAGAGACCCAGTACTTC
TRBV5-1	NA	TRBJ2-5	NA	CASSSSGDQETQYF	TGCGCCAGCAGTAGTAGCGGAGACCAAGAGACCCAGTACTTC
TRBV5-4	NA	TRBJ2-7	NA	CASSSLQAYEQYF	TGTGCCAGCAGCTCGCTACAGGCCTACGAGCAGTACTTC
TRBV28	NA	TRBJ2-5	NA	CASHLRRSETQYF	TGTGCCAGCCATCTCAGGCGATCAGAGACCCAGTACTTC
TRBV9	NA	TRBJ2-7	NA	CASSVGAWGDPYEQYF	TGTGCCAGCAGCGTAGGAGCCTGGGGGGACCCCTACGAGCAGTACTTC
TRBV18	NA	TRBJ2-1	NA	CASSPTPLSSYNEQFF	TGTGCCAGCTCACCTACTCCGCTGAGCTCCTACAATGAGCAGTTCTTC
TRBV7-9	NA	TRBJ1-6	NA	CASSLLRDSPLHF	TGTGCCAGCAGCTTACTGAGAGATTCACCCCTCCACTTT
TRBV3-1/TRBV3-2	TRBD1	TRBJ1-5	NA	CASNDRGSNQPQHF	TGTGCCAGCAACGACAGGGGTAGCAATCAGCCCCAGCATTTT
TRBV7-8	TRBD1	TRBJ2-5	NA	CASSLEDRGGETQYF	TGTGCCAGCAGCTTAGAGGACAGGGGAGGGGAGACCCAGTACTTC
TRBV14	TRBD2	TRBJ2-2	NA	CASSQAGGTYTGELFF	TGTGCCAGCAGCCAAGCGGGAGGGACCTACACCGGGGAGCTGTTTTTT
TRBV11-2	NA	TRBJ2-3	NA	CASSRLGGDTQYF	TGTGCCAGCAGCCGACTAGGCGGGGATACGCAGTATTTT
TRBV9	NA	TRBJ2-3	once	CASSVFGGTDTQYF	TGTGCCAGCAGCGTGTTTGGGGGGACAGATACGCAGTATTTT
TRBV6-5	TRBD2	TRBJ2-3	NA	CASSKLAGGPDTQYF	TGTGCCAGCAGTAAACTAGCGGGGGGACCAGATACGCAGTATTTT
TRBV7-9	TRBD1	TRBJ1-5	NA	CASSSFTGTGKSQPQHF	TGTGCCAGCAGCTCCTTTACCGGGACAGGGAAGAGTCAGCCCCAGCATTTT
TRBV5-4	TRBD1	TRBJ1-6	NA	CASSLGTGAYNSPLHF	TGTGCCAGCAGCTTAGGGACAGGGGCCTATAATTCACCCCTCCACTTT
TRBV12-1	NA	TRBJ2-2	NA	CASSFQLAGLGTGELFF	TGTGCCAGCAGCTTTCAACTAGCGGGGTTGGGCACCGGGGAGCTGTTTTTT
TRBV2	NA	TRBJ2-2	NA	CASRGWPGELFF	TGTGCCAGCCGGGGGTGGCCCGGGGAGCTGTTTTTT
TRBV5-1	NA	TRBJ1-1	NA	CASIRGTEAFF	TGCGCCAGCATACGCGGGACTGAAGCTTTCTTT
TRBV24-1	NA	TRBJ1-2	NA	CATSDSGGYGYTF	TGTGCCACCAGTGATTCTGGAGGCTATGGCTACACCTTC